Included here is one T cell receptor (beta chain) sequence, with context. Trimming cost V 5 bases and J 0 bases, with 16 bases left between them. Germline V gene sequence: CDR1 MDHEN, CDR2 SYDVKM. The CDR3 runs to 16 residues. The entry originates in a study of T-cell memory formation after mild COVID-19. The wider study: Clusters of TCRs were largely donor specific.

TCRdb redid the calling of the 5' RACE reads with MiXCR, one entry per CDR3 protein. Seen here are roughly 52,000 distinct CDR3 sequences, roughly 7% observed once, and the top ten hold more than 1.2%. Sequencing was done on a sample of PBMCs or a T cell subset sorted from them (not recorded which). The chain is built from TRBV28 and TRBJ1-1; a weak D match, TRBD1 (5 bases). The sequence derives from a man younger than 30 who had mild COVID-19 (a few samples of this study predate the infection). Cell type and time point are not known. The CDR3 loop reads CASSPIMGGMNTEAFF. In DNA form, the CDR3 reads TGTGCCAGCAGTCCCATAATGGGGGGGATGAACACTGAAGCTTTCTTT.